This paragraph covers one T cell receptor (beta chain) sequence. Its antigen remains unknown. The entry originates in a study of cytomegalovirus exposure and HLA in healthy donors. PCR involved 60 Vbeta and 13 Jbeta primers. Measured with immunoSEQ multiplex PCR; TCRdb has only the in-frame clones, and not every one. Of 99,000 or so clones in the sample, around 86% are singletons; the top ten hold 6.5% to 7%. The study's findings and limits: A missense DCLRE1C variant was associated with V- and J-gene trimming of TCR beta chains in a later analysis, and an independent cohort replicated the association.

The sequence derives from a man younger than 40 in good health and CMV-seropositive. Source material: PBMCs.

The CDR3 loop is CASSVVSGSTVEQYF. DNA for the CDR3: TGTGCCAGCAGCGTAGTTTCCGGGTCCACGGTTGAGCAGTACTTC. The V and J genes are TRBV9 and TRBJ2-7; D unresolved. The V and J ends lost 0 bases and 7 bases respectively, with 17 bases between them. The CDR3 runs 15 residues. In germline, CDR1 is SGDLS, CDR2 YYNGEE.